The entry that follows covers one TCR beta chain sequence. Its target is unknown. This sample stems from a study of radiation and T cells in renal cell carcinoma. Study in general: Nephrectomy followed 15 Gy stereotactic body radiation by 4 weeks. General study points: Top tumor clonotypes rose in blood 2 weeks post-radiation, then contracted.

Here immunoSEQ multiplex PCR was the method, and the copy in TCRdb shows in-frame clones only, minus some. The sample holds some 130,000 clones; roughly 91% are singletons and the top ten take 5.8%. J gave up 4 bases and V 5 bases, and 2 bases lay outside the gene matches. CDR1 and CDR2 (germline): SNHLY, FYNNEI. The CDR3 is 12 residues long. The time point: blood 2 weeks post-SBRT. Sample treatment: 15 Gy SBRT to primary tumor, nephrectomy 4 weeks later. Radiation-treated patients gave blood at baseline, week 2 and week 4. The chain carries TRBV2 and TRBJ2-7; 7 positions match TRBD1. Sample: blood, taken from a patient whose treatment included radiotherapy and nephrectomy. The receptor's source is a woman in her 70s with renal cell carcinoma. The chain's CDR3 is CASSTGVYEQYF. In nucleotides, the CDR3 is TGTGCCAGCAGTACAGGGGTTTACGAGCAGTACTTC.